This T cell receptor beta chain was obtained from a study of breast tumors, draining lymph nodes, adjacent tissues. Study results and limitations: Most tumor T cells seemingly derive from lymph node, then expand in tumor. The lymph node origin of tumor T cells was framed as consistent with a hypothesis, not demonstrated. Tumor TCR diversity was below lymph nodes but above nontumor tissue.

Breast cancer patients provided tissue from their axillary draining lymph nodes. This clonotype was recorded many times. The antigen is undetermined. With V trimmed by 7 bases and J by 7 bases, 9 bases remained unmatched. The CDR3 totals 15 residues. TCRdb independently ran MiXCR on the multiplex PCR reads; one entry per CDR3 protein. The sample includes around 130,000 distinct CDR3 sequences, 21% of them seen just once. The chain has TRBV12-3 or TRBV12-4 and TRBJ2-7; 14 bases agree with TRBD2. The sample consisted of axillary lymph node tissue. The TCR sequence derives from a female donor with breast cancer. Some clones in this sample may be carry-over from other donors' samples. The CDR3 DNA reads TGTGCCAGCAACACGGGACTAGCGGGAGTCGGGGAGCAGTACTTC. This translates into CASNTGLAGVGEQYF.